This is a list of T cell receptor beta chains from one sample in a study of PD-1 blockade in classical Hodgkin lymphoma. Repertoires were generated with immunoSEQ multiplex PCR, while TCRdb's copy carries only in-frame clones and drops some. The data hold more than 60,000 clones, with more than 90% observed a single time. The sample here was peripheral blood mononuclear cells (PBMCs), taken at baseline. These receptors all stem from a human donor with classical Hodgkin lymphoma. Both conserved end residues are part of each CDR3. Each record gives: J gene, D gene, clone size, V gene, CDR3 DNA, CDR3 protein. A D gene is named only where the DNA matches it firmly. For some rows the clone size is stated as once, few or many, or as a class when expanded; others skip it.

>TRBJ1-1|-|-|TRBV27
TGTGCCAGCAGTTTTGGAGAGGAAGCTTTCTTT
CASSFGEEAFF
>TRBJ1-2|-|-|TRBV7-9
TGTGCCGGCCGGCGGGCAGATGGCTACACCTTC
CAGRRADGYTF
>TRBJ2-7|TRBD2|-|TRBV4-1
TGCGCCAGCAGCCAACCGGGACTAGGTGACTACGAGCAGTACTTC
CASSQPGLGDYEQYF
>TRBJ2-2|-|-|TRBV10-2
TGCGCCAGCAGTGAGTCGTTCGGGGTGACGAACACCGGGGAGCTGTTTTTT
CASSESFGVTNTGELFF
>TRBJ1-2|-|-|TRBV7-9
TGTGCCAGCAGCTTGGGAGGGATCGGCTACACCTTC
CASSLGGIGYTF
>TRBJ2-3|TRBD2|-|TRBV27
TGTGCCAGCAGCCCGGGACTAGCGGAGATCGCAGATACGCAGTATTTT
CASSPGLAEIADTQYF
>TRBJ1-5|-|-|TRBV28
TGTGCCAGCAGTTTGGGGGCTAATCAGCCCCAGCATTTT
CASSLGANQPQHF
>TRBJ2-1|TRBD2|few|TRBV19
TGTGCCAGTAGTATAGACCACAGCGGGAGCAATGAGCAGTTCTTC
CASSIDHSGSNEQFF
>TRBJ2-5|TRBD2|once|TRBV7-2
TGTGCCAGCAGCTTAGGCCAAGCGGGGCAAGAGACCCAGTACTTC
CASSLGQAGQETQYF
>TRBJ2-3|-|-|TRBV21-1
TGTGCCAGCAGCAAGGGTCAACGAGATACGCAGTATTTT
CASSKGQRDTQYF
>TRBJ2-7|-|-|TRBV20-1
TGCAGTGCTAGGGACTCCTACGAGCAGTACTTC
CSARDSYEQYF
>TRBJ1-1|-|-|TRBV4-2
TGTGCCAGCAGCCGTGAGCTGACAGGGAACACTGAAGCTTTCTTT
CASSRELTGNTEAFF
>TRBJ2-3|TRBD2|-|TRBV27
TGTGCCAGCAGTCCTCTAGCGGTGATCACAGATACGCAGTATTTT
CASSPLAVITDTQYF
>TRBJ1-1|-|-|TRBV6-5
TGTGCCAGCAGGACCGCCGCAGGGAGCACTGAAGCTTTCTTT
CASRTAAGSTEAFF
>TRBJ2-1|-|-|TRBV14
TGTGCCAGCAGCCATTTTCCCCCTAGACAAGCGCCCAATGAGCAGTTCTTC
CASSHFPPRQAPNEQFF
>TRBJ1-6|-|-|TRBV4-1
TGCGCCAGCAGCCCGTGGGGTAGGGAGGATTCACCCCTCCACTTT
CASSPWGREDSPLHF
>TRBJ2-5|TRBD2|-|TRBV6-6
TGTGCCAGCAGCCACGAGGGGGCTAGCGGGAGAGAGACCCAGTACTTC
CASSHEGASGRETQYF
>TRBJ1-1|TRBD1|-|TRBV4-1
TGCGCCAGCAGCCCAGACAGGGCCGCCGGGGAAGCTTTCTTT
CASSPDRAAGEAFF
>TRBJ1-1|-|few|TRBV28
TGTGCCAGCAGTGCGGGGGCGCTGAACACTGAAGCTTTCTTT
CASSAGALNTEAFF
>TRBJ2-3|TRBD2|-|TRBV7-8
TGTGCCAGCAGCTTAGCCCTAAGTATACAGCGGGGAGGCACAGATACGCAGTATTTT
CASSLALSIQRGGTDTQYF
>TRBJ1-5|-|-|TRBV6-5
TGTGCCAGCAGTTACTCGATGGGTCGGCCCCAGCATTTT
CASSYSMGRPQHF